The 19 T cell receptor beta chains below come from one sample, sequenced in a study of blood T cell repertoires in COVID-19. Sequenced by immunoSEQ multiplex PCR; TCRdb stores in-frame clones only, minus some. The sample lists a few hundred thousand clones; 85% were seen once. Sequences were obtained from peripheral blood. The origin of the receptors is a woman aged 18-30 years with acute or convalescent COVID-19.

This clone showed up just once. This chain's CDR3 is CASGLRAGTEAFF. The DNA for the CDR3 is TGTGCCAGCGGACTACGGGCGGGCACTGAAGCTTTCTTT. The chain is built from TRBV5-5 and TRBJ1-1; D gene uncertain. V was cut by 7 bases and J by 4 bases, with 14 bases left in between. Germline lookup yields CDR1 SGHKS and CDR2 YYEKEE (reference sequence). The CDR3 runs to 13 residues.

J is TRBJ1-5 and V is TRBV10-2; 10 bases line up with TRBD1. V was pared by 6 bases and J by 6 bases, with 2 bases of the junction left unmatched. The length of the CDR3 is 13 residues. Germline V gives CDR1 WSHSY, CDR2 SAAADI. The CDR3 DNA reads TGCGCCAGCAGGACAGGGGGCGGTCAGCCCCAGCATTTT. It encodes CASRTGGGQPQHF.

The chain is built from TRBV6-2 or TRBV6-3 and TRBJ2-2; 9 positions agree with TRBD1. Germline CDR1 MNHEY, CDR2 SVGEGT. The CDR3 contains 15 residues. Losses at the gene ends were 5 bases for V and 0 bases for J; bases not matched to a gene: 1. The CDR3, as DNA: TGTGCCAGCAGTAGACAGGGGGCGAACACCGGGGAGCTGTTTTTT. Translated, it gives CASSRQGANTGELFF.

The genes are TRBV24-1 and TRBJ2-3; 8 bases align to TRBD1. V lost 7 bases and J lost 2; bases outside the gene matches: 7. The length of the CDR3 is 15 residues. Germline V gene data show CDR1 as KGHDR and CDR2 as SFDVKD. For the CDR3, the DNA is TGTGCCACCAGGGCTACAGGGGGTTCCACAGATACGCAGTATTTT. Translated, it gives CATRATGGSTDTQYF.

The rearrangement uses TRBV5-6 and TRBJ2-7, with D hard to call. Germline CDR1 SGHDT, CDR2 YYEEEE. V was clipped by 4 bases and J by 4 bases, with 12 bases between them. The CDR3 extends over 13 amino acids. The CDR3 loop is CASSPPLGYEQYF. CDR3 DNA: TGTGCCAGCAGCCCGCCTCTAGGTTACGAGCAGTACTTC.

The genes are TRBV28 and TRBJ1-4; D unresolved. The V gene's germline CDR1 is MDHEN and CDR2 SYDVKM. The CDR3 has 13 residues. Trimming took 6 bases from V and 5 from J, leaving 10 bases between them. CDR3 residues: CASSARINEKLFF. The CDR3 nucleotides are TGTGCCAGCAGCGCGAGGATAAATGAAAAACTGTTTTTT.

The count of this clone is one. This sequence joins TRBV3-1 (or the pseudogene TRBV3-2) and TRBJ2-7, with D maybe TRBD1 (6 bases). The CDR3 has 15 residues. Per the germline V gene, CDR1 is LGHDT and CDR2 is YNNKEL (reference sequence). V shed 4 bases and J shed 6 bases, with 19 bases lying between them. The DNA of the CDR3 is TGTGCCAGCAGCCCAACGGGACGAGGGGGATCCGAGCAGTACTTC. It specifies CASSPTGRGGSEQYF.

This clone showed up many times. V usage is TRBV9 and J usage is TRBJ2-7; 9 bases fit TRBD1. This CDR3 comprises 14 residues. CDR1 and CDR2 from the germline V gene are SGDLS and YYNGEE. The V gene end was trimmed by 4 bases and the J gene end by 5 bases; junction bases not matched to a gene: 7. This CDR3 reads CASSPRTGADEQYF. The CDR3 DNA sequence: TGTGCCAGCAGCCCAAGGACAGGGGCCGACGAGCAGTACTTC.

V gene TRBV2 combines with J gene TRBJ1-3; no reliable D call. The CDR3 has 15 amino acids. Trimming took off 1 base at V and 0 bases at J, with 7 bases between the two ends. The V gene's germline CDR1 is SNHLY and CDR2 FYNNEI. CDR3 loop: CASSEGQPSGNTIYF. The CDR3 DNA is TGTGCCAGCAGTGAAGGACAACCCTCTGGAAACACCATATATTTT.

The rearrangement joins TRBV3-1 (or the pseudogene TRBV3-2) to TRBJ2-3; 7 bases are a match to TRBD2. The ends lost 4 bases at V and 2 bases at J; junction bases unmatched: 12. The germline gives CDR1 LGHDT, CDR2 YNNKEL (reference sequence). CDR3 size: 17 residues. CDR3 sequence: CASSPRLREVLTDTQYF. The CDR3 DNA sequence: TGTGCCAGCAGCCCCCGTCTCCGGGAGGTCCTCACAGATACGCAGTATTTT.

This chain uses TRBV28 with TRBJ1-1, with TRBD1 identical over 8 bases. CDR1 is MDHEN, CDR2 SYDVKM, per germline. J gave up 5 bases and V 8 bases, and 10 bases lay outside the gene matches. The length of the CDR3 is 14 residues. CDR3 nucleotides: TGTGCCAGCGCAACGGACAGGGAAAGGACTGAAGCTTTCTTT. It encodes CASATDRERTEAFF.

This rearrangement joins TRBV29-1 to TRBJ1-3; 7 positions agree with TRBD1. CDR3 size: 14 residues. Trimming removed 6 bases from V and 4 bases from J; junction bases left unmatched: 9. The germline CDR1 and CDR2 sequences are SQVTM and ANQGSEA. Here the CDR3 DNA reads TGCAGCGTACTAACAGGGGCGTCCGGAAACACCATATATTTT. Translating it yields CSVLTGASGNTIYF. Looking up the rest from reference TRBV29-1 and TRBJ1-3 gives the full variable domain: SAVISQKPSRDICQRGTSLTIQCQVDSQVTMMFWYRQQPGQSLTLIATANQGSEATYESGFVIDKFPISRPNLTFSTLTVSNMSPEDSSIYLCSVLTGASGNTIYFGEGSWLTVV.

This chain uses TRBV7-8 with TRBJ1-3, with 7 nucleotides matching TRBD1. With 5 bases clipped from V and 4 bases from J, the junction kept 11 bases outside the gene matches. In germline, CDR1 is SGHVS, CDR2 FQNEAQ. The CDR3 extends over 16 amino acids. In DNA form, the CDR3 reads TGTGCCAGCAGCCCACGTGGAGGGGGCACCGGAAACACCATATATTTT. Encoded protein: CASSPRGGGTGNTIYF.

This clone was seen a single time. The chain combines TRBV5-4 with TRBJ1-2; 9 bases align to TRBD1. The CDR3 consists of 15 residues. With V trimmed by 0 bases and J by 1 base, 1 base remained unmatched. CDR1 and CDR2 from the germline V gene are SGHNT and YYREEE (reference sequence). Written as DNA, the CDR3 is TGTGCCAGCAGCTTGGGGGGACAGGGTAACTATGGCTACACCTTC. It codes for CASSLGGQGNYGYTF. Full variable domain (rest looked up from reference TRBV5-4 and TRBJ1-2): ETGVTQSPTHLIKTRGQQVTLRCSSQSGHNTVSWYQQALGQGPQFIFQYYREEENGRGNFPPRFSGLQFPNYSSELNVNALELDDSALYLCASSLGGQGNYGYTFGSGTRLTVV.

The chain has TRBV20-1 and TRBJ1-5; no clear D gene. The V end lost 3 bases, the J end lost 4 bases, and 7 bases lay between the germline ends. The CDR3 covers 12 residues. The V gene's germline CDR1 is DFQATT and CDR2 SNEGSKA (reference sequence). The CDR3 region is CSASFRNQPQHF. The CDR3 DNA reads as TGCAGTGCTAGTTTTCGGAATCAGCCCCAGCATTTT.

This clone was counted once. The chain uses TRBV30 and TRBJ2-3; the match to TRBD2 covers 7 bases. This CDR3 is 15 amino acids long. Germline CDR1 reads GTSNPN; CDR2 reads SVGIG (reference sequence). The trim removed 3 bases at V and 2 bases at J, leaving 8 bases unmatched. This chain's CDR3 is CAWRSPGGITDTQYF. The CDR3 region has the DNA TGTGCCTGGAGGTCCCCCGGGGGGATCACAGATACGCAGTATTTT. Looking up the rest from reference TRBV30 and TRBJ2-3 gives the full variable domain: SQTIHQWPATLVQPVGSPLSLECTVEGTSNPNLYWYRQAAGRGLQLLFYSVGIGQISSEVPQNLSASRPQDRQFILSSKKLLLSDSGFYLCAWRSPGGITDTQYFGPGTRLTVL.

Here the CDR3 DNA reads TGTGCCAGCAGGGAGCAGGGTGGTCAACGGCACGAGCAGTACTTC. It encodes CASREQGGQRHEQYF. The chain uses TRBV6-5 and TRBJ2-7, with a weak D call TRBD1 (5 bases). V was shortened by 6 bases and J by 5 bases, with 20 bases between the two germline ends. The V gene's germline CDR1 is MNHEY and CDR2 SVGAGI. The CDR3 runs 15 residues.

This chain's CDR3 is CASRPDSEKLFF. CDR3 DNA: TGTGCCAGCAGACCCGACAGTGAAAAACTGTTTTTT. The chain carries TRBV25-1 and TRBJ1-4; D is perhaps TRBD1 (5 bases). The V gene's germline CDR1 is MGHDK and CDR2 SYGVNS. The ends were cut back, 6 bases at V and 7 bases at J, with 9 bases in the middle. The CDR3 is 12 amino acids.

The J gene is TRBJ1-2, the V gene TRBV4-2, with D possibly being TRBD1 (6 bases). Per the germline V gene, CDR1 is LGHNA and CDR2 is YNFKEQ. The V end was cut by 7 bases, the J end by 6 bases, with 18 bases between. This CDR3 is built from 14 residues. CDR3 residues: CASTQLGGDNGYTF. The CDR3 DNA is TGTGCCAGCACCCAGCTCGGGGGGGACAATGGCTACACCTTC.